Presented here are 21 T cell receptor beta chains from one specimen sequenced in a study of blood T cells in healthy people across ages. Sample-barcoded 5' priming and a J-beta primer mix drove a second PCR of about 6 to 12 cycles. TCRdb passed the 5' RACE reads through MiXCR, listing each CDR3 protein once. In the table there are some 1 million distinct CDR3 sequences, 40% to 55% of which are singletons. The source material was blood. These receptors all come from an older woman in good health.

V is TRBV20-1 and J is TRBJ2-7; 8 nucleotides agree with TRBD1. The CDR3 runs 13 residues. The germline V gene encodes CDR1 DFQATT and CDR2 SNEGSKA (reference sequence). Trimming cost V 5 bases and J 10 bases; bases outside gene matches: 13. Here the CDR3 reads CSALQGGGKAQYF. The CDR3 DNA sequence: TGCAGTGCTTTACAGGGGGGTGGAAAGGCCCAGTACTTC.

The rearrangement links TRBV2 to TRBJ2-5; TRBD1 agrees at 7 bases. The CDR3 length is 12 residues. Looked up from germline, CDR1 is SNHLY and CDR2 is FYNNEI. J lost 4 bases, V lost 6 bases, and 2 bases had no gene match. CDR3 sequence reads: CASRGQSETQYF. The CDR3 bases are TGTGCCAGCAGGGGACAGTCAGAGACCCAGTACTTC.

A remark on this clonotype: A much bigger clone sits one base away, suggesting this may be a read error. Here the CDR3 DNA reads TGTGCCAGCAGCGTAGAGCAGGATACCCAGTATTTT. This encodes CASSVEQDTQYF. The chain has TRBV9 and TRBJ2-3; D call uncertain. This CDR3 comprises 12 residues. Germline V gene lookup returns CDR1 SGDLS and CDR2 YYNGEE.

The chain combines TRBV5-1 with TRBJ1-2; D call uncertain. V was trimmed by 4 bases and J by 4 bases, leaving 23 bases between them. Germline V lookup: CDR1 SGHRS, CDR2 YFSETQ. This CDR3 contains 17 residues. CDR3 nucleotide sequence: TGCGCCAGCAGCCTGATCGAAGGCCTTCAGGAGGGCTATGGCTACACCTTC. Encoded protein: CASSLIEGLQEGYGYTF.

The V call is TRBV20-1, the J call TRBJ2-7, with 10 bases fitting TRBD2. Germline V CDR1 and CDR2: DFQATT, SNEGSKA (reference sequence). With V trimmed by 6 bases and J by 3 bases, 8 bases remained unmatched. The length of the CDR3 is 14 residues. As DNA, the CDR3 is TGCAGTGCGGATACTAGCGGGGCCCACTACGAGCAGTACTTC. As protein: CSADTSGAHYEQYF.

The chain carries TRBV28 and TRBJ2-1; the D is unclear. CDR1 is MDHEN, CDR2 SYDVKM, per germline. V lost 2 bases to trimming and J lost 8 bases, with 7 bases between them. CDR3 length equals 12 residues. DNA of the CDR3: TGTGCCAGCAGTTTAAACCGATATGAGCAGTTCTTC. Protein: CASSLNRYEQFF.

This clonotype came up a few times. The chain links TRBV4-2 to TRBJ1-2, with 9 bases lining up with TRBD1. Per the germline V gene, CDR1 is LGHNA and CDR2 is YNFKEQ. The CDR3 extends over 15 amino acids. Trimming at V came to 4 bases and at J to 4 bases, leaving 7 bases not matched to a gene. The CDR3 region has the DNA TGTGCCAGCAGCCCAAGCCAGGACAGGGGCTATGGCTACACCTTC. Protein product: CASSPSQDRGYGYTF.

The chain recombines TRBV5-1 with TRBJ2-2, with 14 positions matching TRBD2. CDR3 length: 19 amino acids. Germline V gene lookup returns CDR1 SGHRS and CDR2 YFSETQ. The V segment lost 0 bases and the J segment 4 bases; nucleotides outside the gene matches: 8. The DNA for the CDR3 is TGCGCCAGCAGCTTGGCAGGCCCGGGACTAGCGGGAGCCACCGGGGAGCTGTTTTTT. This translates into CASSLAGPGLAGATGELFF.

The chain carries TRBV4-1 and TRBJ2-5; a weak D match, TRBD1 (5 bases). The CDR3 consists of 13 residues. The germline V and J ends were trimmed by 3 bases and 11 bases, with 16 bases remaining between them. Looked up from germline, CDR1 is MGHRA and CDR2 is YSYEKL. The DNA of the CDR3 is TGCGCCAGCAGCCAGTGGACATTCTACGGGCAGTACTTC. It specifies CASSQWTFYGQYF.

The CDR3 is CASSQGSGSENEQFF. CDR3 nucleotide sequence: TGTGCCAGCAGCCAAGGTAGCGGGAGTGAGAATGAGCAGTTCTTC. This rearrangement joins TRBV4-2 to TRBJ2-1, with TRBD2 identical over 9 bases. Germline V lookup: CDR1 LGHNA, CDR2 YNFKEQ. V trimming: 1 base; J trimming: 7 bases; junction bases outside the gene matches: 5. The CDR3 sequence is 15 residues long.

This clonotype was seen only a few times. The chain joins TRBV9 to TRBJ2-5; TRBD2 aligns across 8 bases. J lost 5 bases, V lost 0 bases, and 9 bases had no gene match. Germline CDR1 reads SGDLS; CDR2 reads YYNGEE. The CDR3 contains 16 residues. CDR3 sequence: CASSVAPREVPETQYF. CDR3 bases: TGTGCCAGCAGCGTAGCTCCGCGGGAGGTCCCGGAGACCCAGTACTTC.

The CDR3 nucleotides are TGCAGTGGTTTAGAGGGGACGGCAAATCAGCCCCAGCATTTT. This translates into CSGLEGTANQPQHF. V gene TRBV20-1 combines with J gene TRBJ1-5, with a possible D match to TRBD1 (5 bases). There are 14 residues in the CDR3. V was trimmed by 7 bases and J by 4 bases, leaving 17 bases between them. Per germline, CDR1 DFQATT and CDR2 SNEGSKA (reference sequence).

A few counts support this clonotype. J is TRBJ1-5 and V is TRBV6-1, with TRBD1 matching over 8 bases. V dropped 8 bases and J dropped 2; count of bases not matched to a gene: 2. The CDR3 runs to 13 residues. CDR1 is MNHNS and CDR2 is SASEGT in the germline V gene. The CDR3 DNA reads TGTGCCAGCGGACAGGGTGGCAATCAGCCCCAGCATTTT. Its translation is CASGQGGNQPQHF.

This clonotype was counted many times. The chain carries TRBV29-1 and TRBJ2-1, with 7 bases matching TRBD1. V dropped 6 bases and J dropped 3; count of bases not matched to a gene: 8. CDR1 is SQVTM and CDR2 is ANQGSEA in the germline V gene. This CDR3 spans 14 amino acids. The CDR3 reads CSVPRQGSYNEQFF. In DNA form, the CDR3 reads TGCAGCGTCCCTAGACAGGGTAGCTACAATGAGCAGTTCTTC.

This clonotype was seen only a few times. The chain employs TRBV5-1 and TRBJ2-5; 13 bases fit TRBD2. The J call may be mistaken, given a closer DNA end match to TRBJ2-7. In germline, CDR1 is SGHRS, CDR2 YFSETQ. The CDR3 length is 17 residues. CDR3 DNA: TGCGCCAGCAGCATGGGACTAGCGGGACTAATAGGGGGCGAGCAGTACTTC. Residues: CASSMGLAGLIGGEQYF.

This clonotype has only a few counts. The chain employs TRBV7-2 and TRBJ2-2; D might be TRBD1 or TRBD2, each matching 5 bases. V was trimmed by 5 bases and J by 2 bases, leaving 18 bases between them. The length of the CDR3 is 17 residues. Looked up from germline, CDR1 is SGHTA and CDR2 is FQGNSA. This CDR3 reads CASSPSYWRTNTGELFF. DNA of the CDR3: TGTGCCAGCAGCCCCTCATACTGGAGGACAAACACCGGGGAGCTGTTTTTT.

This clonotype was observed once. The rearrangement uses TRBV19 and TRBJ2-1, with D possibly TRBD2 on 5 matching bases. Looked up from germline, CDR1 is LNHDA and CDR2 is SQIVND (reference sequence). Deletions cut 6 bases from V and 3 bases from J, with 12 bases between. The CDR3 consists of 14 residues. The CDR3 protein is CASSLIGLYNEQFF. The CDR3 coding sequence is TGTGCCAGTAGCCTGATAGGACTCTACAATGAGCAGTTCTTC.

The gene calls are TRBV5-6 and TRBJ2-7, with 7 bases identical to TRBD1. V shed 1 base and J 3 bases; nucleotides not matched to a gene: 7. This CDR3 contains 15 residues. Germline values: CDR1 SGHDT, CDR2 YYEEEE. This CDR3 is CASSLRDRAFYEQYF. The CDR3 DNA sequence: TGTGCCAGCAGCTTGCGAGACAGGGCATTCTACGAGCAGTACTTC.

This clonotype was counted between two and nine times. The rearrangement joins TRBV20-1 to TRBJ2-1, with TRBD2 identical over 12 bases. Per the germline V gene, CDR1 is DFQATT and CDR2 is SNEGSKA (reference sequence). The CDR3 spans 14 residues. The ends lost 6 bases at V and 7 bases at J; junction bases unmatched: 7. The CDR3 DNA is TGCAGTGCCAACGGACTAGCGGGACCGAATGAGCAGTTCTTC. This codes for CSANGLAGPNEQFF.

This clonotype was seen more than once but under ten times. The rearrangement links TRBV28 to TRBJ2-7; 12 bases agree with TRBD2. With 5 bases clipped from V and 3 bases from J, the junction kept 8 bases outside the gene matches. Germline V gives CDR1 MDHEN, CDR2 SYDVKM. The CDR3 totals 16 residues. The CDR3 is CASSPRTSGKFYEQYF. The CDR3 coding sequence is TGTGCCAGCAGTCCACGGACTAGCGGGAAATTCTACGAGCAGTACTTC.

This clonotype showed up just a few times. Here the CDR3 DNA reads TGTGCCAGCCAAAACGGACTGTACGAGCAGTACTTC. Translation gives CASQNGLYEQYF. V is TRBV6-5 and J is TRBJ2-7, with D tentatively TRBD2 (5 bases). Germline V gives CDR1 MNHEY, CDR2 SVGAGI. Deletions cut 8 bases from V and 4 bases from J, with 12 bases between. CDR3 length: 12 amino acids.